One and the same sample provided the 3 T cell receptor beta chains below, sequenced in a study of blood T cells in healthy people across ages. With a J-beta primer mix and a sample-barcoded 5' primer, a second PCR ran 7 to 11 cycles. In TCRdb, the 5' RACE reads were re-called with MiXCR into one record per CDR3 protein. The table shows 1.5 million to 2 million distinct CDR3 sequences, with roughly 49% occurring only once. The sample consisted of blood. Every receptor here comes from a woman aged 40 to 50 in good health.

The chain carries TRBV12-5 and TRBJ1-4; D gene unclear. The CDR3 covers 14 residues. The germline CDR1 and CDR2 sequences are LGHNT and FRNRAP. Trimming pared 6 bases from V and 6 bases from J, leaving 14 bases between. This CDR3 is CASGSGNPDEKLFF. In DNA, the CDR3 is TGTGCTAGTGGGTCCGGGAACCCCGATGAAAAACTGTTTTTT.

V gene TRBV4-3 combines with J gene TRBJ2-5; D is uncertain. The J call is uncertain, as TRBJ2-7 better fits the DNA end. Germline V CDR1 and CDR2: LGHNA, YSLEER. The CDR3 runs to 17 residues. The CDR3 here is CASSQYPGWPELCEQYF. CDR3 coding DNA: TGCGCCAGCAGCCAATACCCTGGGTGGCCAGAGCTGTGCGAGCAGTACTTC.

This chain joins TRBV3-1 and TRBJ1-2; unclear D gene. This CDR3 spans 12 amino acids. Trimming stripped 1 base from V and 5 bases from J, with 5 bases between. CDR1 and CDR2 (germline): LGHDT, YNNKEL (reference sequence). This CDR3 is CASSQVEYGYTF. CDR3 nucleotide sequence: TGTGCCAGCAGCCAAGTCGAGTATGGCTACACCTTC.